Each of the 31 T cell receptor beta chains below was sequenced from the same sample in a study of cytomegalovirus exposure and HLA in healthy donors. Libraries were prepared by immunoSEQ multiplex PCR; TCRdb keeps only in-frame clonotypes and omits some of them. The data contain about 150,000 clones, roughly 92% of them singletons. What was sequenced was PBMCs. These receptors originate from a man aged 18 to 30 in good health and CMV-seronegative.

The table lists this clone with a few counts. The V call is TRBV18, the J call TRBJ2-7; D is unresolved. This CDR3 is 13 amino acids long. Trimming left V 6 bases short and J 4 bases short, with 13 bases between. Germline V gene data show CDR1 as KGHSH and CDR2 as LQKENI. The DNA of the CDR3 is TGTGCCAGCTCTCCCGACCAGGCTTACGAGCAGTACGTC. As protein: CASSPDQAYEQYV.

The chain employs TRBV4-3 and TRBJ2-1; D ambiguous. Trimming shortened V by 3 bases and J by 2 bases, and 17 bases separated the two germline ends. The CDR3 covers 17 residues. CDR1 and CDR2 (germline): LGHNA, YSLEER. This chain's CDR3 is CASSHALVPQTYNEQFF. The DNA of the CDR3 is TGCGCCAGCAGCCATGCCCTAGTACCCCAAACCTACAATGAGCAGTTCTTC.

CDR3 coding DNA: TGTGCCAGCACTGGTTCAGGCAGCTCTGGGGCCAACGTCCTGACTTTC. Its protein is CASTGSGSSGANVLTF. This sequence joins TRBV2 and TRBJ2-6; no clear D. CDR1 is SNHLY and CDR2 is FYNNEI in the germline V gene. The CDR3 is made up of 16 amino acids. With 7 bases removed from V and 0 bases from J, the gap between germline ends came to 13 bases.

This clone has a handful of counts. The chain carries TRBV7-9 and TRBJ2-5, with D perhaps TRBD1 (6 bases). V dropped 3 bases and J dropped 2 bases, with 13 bases sitting between them. The CDR3 runs 15 residues. Per the germline V gene, CDR1 is SEHNR and CDR2 is FQNEAQ (reference sequence). The CDR3 region has the DNA TGTGCCAGCAGCTTTTATGGGGGCCTTCAAGAGACCCAGTACTTC. It yields the protein CASSFYGGLQETQYF. Based on the CDR3 plus reference TRBV7-9 and TRBJ2-5, the full variable domain is DTGVSQNPRHKITKRGQNVTFRCDPISEHNRLYWYRQTLGQGPEFLTYFQNEAQLEKSRLLSDRFSAERPKGSFSTLEIQRTEQGDSAMYLCASSFYGGLQETQYFGPGTRLLVL.

This chain links TRBV9 with TRBJ2-1; the match to TRBD2 covers 13 bases. Germline V CDR1 and CDR2: SGDLS, YYNGEE. This CDR3 spans 16 amino acids. Losses at the gene ends were 4 bases for V and 5 bases for J; bases not matched to a gene: 6. DNA for the CDR3: TGTGCCAGCAGCTCACACGGACTAGCGGGGGACAATGAGCAGTTCTTC. Its translation: CASSSHGLAGDNEQFF.

V and J are TRBV25-1 and TRBJ1-1; D is uncertain. Germline-derived CDR1 and CDR2 are MGHDK and SYGVNS. CDR3 size: 11 residues. Trimming stripped 8 bases from V and 4 bases from J, with 8 bases between. CDR3 nucleotides: TGTGCCAGCGCGGAGGGCACTGAAGCTTTCTTT. It specifies CASAEGTEAFF.

This clone was counted a few times. The CDR3 loop reads CAWRAGGVTGELFF. In DNA form, the CDR3 reads TGTGCCTGGAGGGCGGGAGGAGTCACCGGGGAGCTGTTTTTT. V gene TRBV30 combines with J gene TRBJ2-2; 8 nucleotides match TRBD2. The CDR3 is 14 amino acids. Germline-derived CDR1 and CDR2 are GTSNPN and SVGIG (reference sequence). J gave up 4 bases and V 3 bases, and 4 bases lay outside the gene matches.

This chain uses TRBV2 with TRBJ2-5, with 12 bases matching TRBD2. The CDR3 extends over 14 amino acids. Trimming at V came to 10 bases and at J to 2 bases, leaving 5 bases not matched to a gene. The germline V gene encodes CDR1 SNHLY and CDR2 FYNNEI. The CDR3 spells CATLAGGIQETQYF. The CDR3 DNA reads as TGTGCCACTCTAGCGGGAGGGATACAAGAGACCCAGTACTTC.

The chain joins TRBV19 to TRBJ2-5; 7 bases line up with TRBD2. The ends lost 3 bases at V and 4 bases at J; junction bases unmatched: 8. The V gene's germline CDR1 is LNHDA and CDR2 SQIVND (reference sequence). This CDR3 is built from 15 residues. In nucleotides, the CDR3 is TGTGCCAGTAGTATTTACCTATTAGCGGGAGAGACCCAGTACTTC. It is translated as CASSIYLLAGETQYF.

The chain combines TRBV2 with TRBJ2-6; D is possibly TRBD2 (6 bases). Germline V gene sequence: CDR1 SNHLY, CDR2 FYNNEI. V lost 7 bases and J 0 bases, leaving 13 bases between the germline ends. The CDR3 sequence is 16 residues long. CDR3 loop: CASMAGLSSGANVLTF. CDR3 DNA sequence: TGTGCCAGCATGGCGGGACTTAGCTCTGGGGCCAACGTCCTGACTTTC.

This chain links TRBV7-8 with TRBJ2-1, with 8 positions matching TRBD1. Germline-derived CDR1 and CDR2 are SGHVS and FQNEAQ. With V trimmed by 4 bases and J by 0 bases, 2 bases remained unmatched. The CDR3 has 15 residues. This CDR3 reads CASSSTGGSYNEQFF. The CDR3 region has the DNA TGTGCCAGCAGCTCAACAGGGGGCTCCTACAATGAGCAGTTCTTC.

The V and J genes are TRBV30 and TRBJ1-2, with TRBD1 as a possible D gene (6 bases). Germline V gene sequence: CDR1 GTSNPN, CDR2 SVGIG (reference sequence). The CDR3 has 14 amino acids. V dropped 1 base and J dropped 6 bases, with 15 bases sitting between them. The DNA of the CDR3 is TGTGCCTGGAGTGGGGGGCTAGACAGAGATGGCTACACCTTC. This encodes CAWSGGLDRDGYTF.

This chain links TRBV7-9 with TRBJ2-7, with 15 bases matching TRBD2. The V gene end was trimmed by 5 bases and the J gene end by 2 bases; junction bases not matched to a gene: 4. There are 16 residues in the CDR3. In germline, CDR1 is SEHNR, CDR2 FQNEAQ (reference sequence). CDR3 coding DNA: TGTGCCAGCAGCCGGACTAGCGGGGGGGAAACCTACGAGCAGTACTTC. Amino acid sequence: CASSRTSGGETYEQYF.

The chain employs TRBV7-2 and TRBJ2-3; 8 bases match TRBD2. Germline assignment: CDR1 SGHTA and CDR2 FQGNSA. The CDR3 length is 14 residues. V trimming: 5 bases; J trimming: 2 bases; junction bases outside the gene matches: 3. The DNA for the CDR3 is TGTGCCAGCAGCCCGGGACTAGTCACAGATACGCAGTATTTT. It encodes CASSPGLVTDTQYF.

This clone was seen more than once but under ten times. The gene calls are TRBV6-5 and TRBJ1-5; D remains ambiguous. The V gene lost 6 bases and the J gene lost 2 bases, with 11 bases spanning the gap. Germline assignment: CDR1 MNHEY and CDR2 SVGAGI. CDR3 length: 14 residues. The DNA for the CDR3 is TGTGCCAGCAGCCCTGGAGGACGCAATCAGCCCCAGCATTTT. Protein: CASSPGGRNQPQHF.

The chain is built from TRBV27 and TRBJ1-1; D is ambiguous. The CDR3 runs 13 residues. Germline lookup yields CDR1 MNHEY and CDR2 SMNVEV (reference sequence). V lost 2 bases to trimming and J lost 2 bases, with 6 bases between them. Here the CDR3 DNA reads TGTGCCAGCAGTTTAGCGGATAACACTGAAGCTTTCTTT. Its protein product is CASSLADNTEAFF.

The V and J genes are TRBV6-5 and TRBJ1-1; maybe TRBD1 (5 bases). Germline CDR1 and CDR2: MNHEY and SVGAGI. This CDR3 is built from 14 residues. Trimming removed 2 bases from V and 4 bases from J, with 11 bases in between. The CDR3 DNA reads as TGTGCCAGCAGTTACGCGGCCGGGGGCACTGAAGCTTTCTTT. Translated: CASSYAAGGTEAFF.

V gene TRBV4-3 combines with J gene TRBJ2-5; D gene ambiguous. This CDR3 has 13 amino acids. CDR1 is LGHNA and CDR2 is YSLEER in the germline V gene. Trimming pared 1 base from V and 5 bases from J, leaving 8 bases between. The CDR3 nucleotides are TGCGCCAGCAGCCAAGGTTTGAGGGAGACCCAGTACTTC. Translation gives CASSQGLRETQYF.

The genes are TRBV23-1 and TRBJ2-7, with 9 bases aligning to TRBD2. TRBV23-1 qualifies as an ORF whose function is uncertain. CDR3 length: 14 amino acids. After removal of 4 bases from V and 3 bases from J, the junction contained 4 bases not matched to a gene. CDR3 loop: CASSPGTSYYEQYV. The CDR3 DNA reads as TGCGCCAGCAGTCCCGGGACTAGCTACTACGAGCAGTACGTC.

This sequence joins TRBV29-1 and TRBJ2-7; 7 bases fit TRBD1. V shed 6 bases and J 0 bases; nucleotides not matched to a gene: 2. The CDR3 covers 12 residues. The germline V gene encodes CDR1 SQVTM and CDR2 ANQGSEA. CDR3 in amino acids: CSVRQGSYEQYF. The DNA of the CDR3 is TGCAGCGTCCGACAGGGCTCCTACGAGCAGTACTTC.

The V call is TRBV5-4, the J call TRBJ1-1, with D uncertain. In germline, CDR1 is SGHNT, CDR2 YYREEE (reference sequence). The CDR3 extends over 14 amino acids. Deletions cut 2 bases from V and 2 bases from J, with 10 bases between. CDR3 sequence reads: CASSFRRENTEAFF. CDR3 nucleotides: TGTGCCAGCAGCTTTCGACGGGAAAACACTGAAGCTTTCTTT.

The chain uses TRBV6-6 and TRBJ1-5, with a possible D match to TRBD1 (6 bases). Germline values: CDR1 MNHNY, CDR2 SVGAGI (reference sequence). The CDR3 consists of 14 residues. V was pared by 6 bases and J by 1 base, with 10 bases between. The CDR3 sequence is CASRDRGSNQPQHF. For the CDR3, the DNA is TGTGCCAGCAGGGATAGGGGGAGCAATCAGCCCCAGCATTTT.

The chain uses TRBV6-6 and TRBJ2-5; D is unclear. V shed 8 bases and J shed 2 bases, with 12 bases lying between them. The CDR3 consists of 13 residues. CDR1 is MNHNY, CDR2 SVGAGI, per germline (reference sequence). The CDR3 loop reads CASGLQWQETQYF. The CDR3 DNA follows: TGTGCCAGCGGCTTACAGTGGCAAGAGACCCAGTACTTC.

The V and J genes are TRBV23-1 and TRBJ1-3, with 9 bases aligning to TRBD1. TRBV23-1 falls under the ORF class, with uncertain function. CDR3 length equals 17 residues. V trimming: 6 bases; J trimming: 6 bases; junction bases outside the gene matches: 15. The CDR3 sequence is CASSPPGCRQGENTIYF. The CDR3, as DNA: TGCGCCAGCAGCCCCCCCGGCTGTAGACAGGGGGAAAACACCATATATTTT.

V gene TRBV7-9 combines with J gene TRBJ2-1; D may be TRBD2 (5 bases). The CDR3 contains 16 residues. V lost 6 bases and J lost 4, with 19 bases in between. The germline V gene has CDR1 SEHNR and CDR2 FQNEAQ (reference sequence). DNA of the CDR3: TGTGCCAGCAGTCCCAACCTAGCCCAACCTTACAATGAGCAGTTCTTC. Protein: CASSPNLAQPYNEQFF.

This rearrangement joins TRBV5-4 to TRBJ2-1; possible D gene TRBD2, 5 bases. Germline V gene sequence: CDR1 SGHNT, CDR2 YYREEE (reference sequence). This CDR3 has 12 amino acids. V dropped 2 bases and J dropped 15 bases, with 15 bases sitting between them. The CDR3 region is CASSLYRDRLFF. As DNA, the CDR3 is TGTGCCAGCAGCTTATACCGGGATAGGCTGTTCTTC.

V is TRBV7-2 and J is TRBJ2-3, with 10 bases identical to TRBD2. The junction had 6 bases not matched to a gene; V was cut back by 2 bases and J by 7 bases. The CDR3 runs to 15 residues. Germline CDR1 reads SGHTA; CDR2 reads FQGNSA. The CDR3 region is CASSLSGGARYTQYF. The CDR3 DNA is TGTGCCAGCAGCTTAAGCGGGGGGGCGAGGTATACGCAGTATTTT.

The J gene is TRBJ1-1, the V gene TRBV10-3; no clear D gene. CDR1 and CDR2 from the germline V gene are ENHRY and SYGVKD. V was trimmed by 2 bases and J by 0 bases, leaving 7 bases between them. CDR3 length: 14 amino acids. The CDR3 loop is CAISESPVNTEAFF. DNA of the CDR3: TGTGCCATCAGTGAGAGCCCTGTGAACACTGAAGCTTTCTTT.

The rearrangement joins TRBV13 to TRBJ2-5; 14 positions agree with TRBD2. The CDR3 contains 16 residues. Germline V gives CDR1 PRHDT, CDR2 FYEKMQ (reference sequence). V lost 4 bases to trimming and J lost 5 bases; unmatched junction nucleotides: 6. The CDR3 DNA sequence: TGTGCCAGCAGCTATAAGGGACTAGCGGGGGTGGAGACCCAGTACTTC. Translated, it gives CASSYKGLAGVETQYF. Together with reference TRBV13 and TRBJ2-5, the CDR3 gives the full variable domain: AAGVIQSPRHLIKEKRETATLKCYPIPRHDTVYWYQQGPGQDPQFLISFYEKMQSDKGSIPDRFSAQQFSDYHSELNMSSLELGDSALYFCASSYKGLAGVETQYFGPGTRLLVL.

This chain joins TRBV5-1 and TRBJ1-1, with 12 bases lining up with TRBD1. The CDR3 runs to 16 residues. The junction had 5 bases not matched to a gene; V was cut back by 5 bases and J by 0 bases. Germline CDR1 and CDR2: SGHRS and YFSETQ. Written as DNA, the CDR3 is TGCGCCAGCAGGCCCGGGACAGGGGGCCTGAACACTGAAGCTTTCTTT. Translation: CASRPGTGGLNTEAFF.

V and J are TRBV6-1 and TRBJ1-5; possible D gene TRBD1, 6 bases. CDR1 and CDR2 from the germline V gene are MNHNS and SASEGT. The CDR3 totals 15 residues. V lost 2 bases to trimming and J lost 5 bases, with 13 bases between them. The CDR3 reads CASSELAGDHQPQHF. The CDR3 nucleotides read TGTGCCAGCAGTGAATTGGCAGGGGATCATCAGCCCCAGCATTTT.